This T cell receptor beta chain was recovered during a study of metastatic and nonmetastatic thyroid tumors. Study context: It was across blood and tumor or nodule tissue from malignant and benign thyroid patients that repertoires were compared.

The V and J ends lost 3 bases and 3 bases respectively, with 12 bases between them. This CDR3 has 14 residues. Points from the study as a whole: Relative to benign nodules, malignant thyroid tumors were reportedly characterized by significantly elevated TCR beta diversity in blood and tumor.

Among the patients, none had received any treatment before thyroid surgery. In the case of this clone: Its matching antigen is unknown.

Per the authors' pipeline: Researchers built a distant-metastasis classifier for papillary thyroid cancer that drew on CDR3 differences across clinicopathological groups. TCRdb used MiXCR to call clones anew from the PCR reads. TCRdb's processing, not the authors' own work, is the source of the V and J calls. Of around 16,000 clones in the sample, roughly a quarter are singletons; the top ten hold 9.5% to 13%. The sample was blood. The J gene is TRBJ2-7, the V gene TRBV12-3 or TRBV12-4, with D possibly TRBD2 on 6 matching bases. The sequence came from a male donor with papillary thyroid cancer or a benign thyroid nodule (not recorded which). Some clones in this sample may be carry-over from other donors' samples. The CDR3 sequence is CASSLRGAIYEQYF. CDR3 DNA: TGTGCCAGCAGTTTGCGGGGCGCGATCTACGAGCAGTACTTC.